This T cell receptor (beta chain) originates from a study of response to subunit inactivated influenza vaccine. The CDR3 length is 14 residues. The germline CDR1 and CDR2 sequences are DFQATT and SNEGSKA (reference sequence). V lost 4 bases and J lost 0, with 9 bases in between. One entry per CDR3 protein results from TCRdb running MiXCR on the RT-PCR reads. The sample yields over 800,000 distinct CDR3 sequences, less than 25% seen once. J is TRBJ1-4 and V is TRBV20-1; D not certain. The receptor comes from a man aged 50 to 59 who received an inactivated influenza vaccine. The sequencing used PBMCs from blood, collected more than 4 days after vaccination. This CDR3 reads CSATRGSTNEKLFF. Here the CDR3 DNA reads TGCAGTGCTACCAGAGGGTCAACTAATGAAAAACTGTTTTTT.